The 21 T cell receptor beta chains in this list originate from one sample, sequenced in a study of T cells after yellow fever vaccination. MiXCR, run by TCRdb on the 5' RACE reads, gives a single entry per CDR3 protein. The table includes some 550,000 distinct CDR3 sequences, over 15% detected once. This specimen consisted of PBMCs, obtained 15 days after the yellow fever booster vaccination. Receptor source: a man younger than 40 who received the YFV17D yellow fever vaccine.

This clonotype occurred a few times. The chain couples TRBV6-2 or TRBV6-3 to TRBJ2-7; 10 bases are shared with TRBD1. Germline V gene sequence: CDR1 MNHEY, CDR2 SVGEGT. J gave up 5 bases and V 8 bases, and 6 bases lay outside the gene matches. This CDR3 spans 13 amino acids. This chain's CDR3 is CASGTGDVHEQYF. Written as DNA, the CDR3 is TGTGCCAGCGGGACAGGGGACGTCCACGAGCAGTACTTC.

This clonotype has a single count. V usage is TRBV5-4 and J usage is TRBJ2-5, with D tentatively TRBD2 (6 bases). The CDR3 has 14 residues. The germline V and J ends were trimmed by 0 bases and 2 bases, with 8 bases remaining between them. Germline V CDR1 and CDR2: SGHNT, YYREEE (reference sequence). The CDR3 is CASSLVGSQETQYF. DNA for the CDR3: TGTGCCAGCAGCTTGGTCGGGAGTCAAGAGACCCAGTACTTC. The variable domain in full, completed from reference TRBV5-4 and TRBJ2-5, reads ETGVTQSPTHLIKTRGQQVTLRCSSQSGHNTVSWYQQALGQGPQFIFQYYREEENGRGNFPPRFSGLQFPNYSSELNVNALELDDSALYLCASSLVGSQETQYFGPGTRLLVL.

The chain combines TRBV14 with TRBJ2-2; no reliable D call. V lost 4 bases, J lost 2 bases, and 8 bases lay in between. The CDR3 has 14 residues. The germline gives CDR1 SGHDN, CDR2 FVKESK. In DNA form, the CDR3 reads TGTGCCAGCAGCCGAGTATACAACACCGGGGAGCTGTTTTTT. This encodes CASSRVYNTGELFF.

This clonotype was detected a few times. The chain couples TRBV28 to TRBJ2-7, with 7 bases aligning to TRBD2. Germline V lookup: CDR1 MDHEN, CDR2 SYDVKM. V shed 6 bases and J 1 base; nucleotides not matched to a gene: 9. The CDR3 runs 15 residues. The chain's CDR3 is CASSPLGTNSYEQYF. The CDR3, as DNA: TGTGCCAGCAGCCCGCTCGGGACTAATTCCTACGAGCAGTACTTC.

CDR3 protein: CASNPDRGGDTQYF. The CDR3 DNA reads TGTGCCAGCAACCCGGACAGGGGAGGGGATACGCAGTATTTT. This chain connects TRBV7-8 to TRBJ2-3; 9 bases are shared with TRBD1. Trimming took 7 bases from V and 6 from J; bases not matched to a gene: 8. This CDR3 comprises 14 residues. Per the germline V gene, CDR1 is SGHVS and CDR2 is FQNEAQ. Drawing the rest from reference TRBV7-8 and TRBJ2-3, the complete variable domain is GAGVSQSPRYKVAKRGQDVALRCDPISGHVSLFWYQQALGQGPEFLTYFQNEAQLDKSGLPSDRFFAERPEGSVSTLKIQRTQQEDSAVYLCASNPDRGGDTQYFGPGTRLTVL.

The chain employs TRBV3-1 and TRBJ2-1; D perhaps matches TRBD1 (5 bases). V was clipped by 8 bases and J by 5 bases, with 16 bases between them. The CDR3 covers 14 residues. Germline V gene sequence: CDR1 LGHDT, CDR2 YNNKEL (reference sequence). The CDR3 DNA sequence: TGTGCCAGCGAAAAAAGAACAGGCGACAATGAGCAGTTCTTC. Translating it yields CASEKRTGDNEQFF.

This clonotype has more than one count but fewer than ten. The chain combines TRBV5-6 with TRBJ2-7; 9 positions agree with TRBD1. V lost 0 bases and J lost 7; bases outside the gene matches: 8. Germline V gives CDR1 SGHDT, CDR2 YYEEEE. There are 15 residues in the CDR3. Written as DNA, the CDR3 is TGTGCCAGCAGCTTGGTAGGGACAGGGATGAGGGAGCAGTACTTC. Amino acids: CASSLVGTGMREQYF.

The rearrangement links TRBV27 to TRBJ1-5, with D maybe TRBD1 (5 bases). Per germline, CDR1 MNHEY and CDR2 SMNVEV (reference sequence). CDR3 length: 15 residues. Trimming stripped 2 bases from V and 5 bases from J, with 13 bases between. This CDR3 is CASSLSGGGYQPQHF. The CDR3 nucleotides read TGTGCCAGCAGTTTAAGCGGGGGTGGGTATCAGCCCCAGCATTTT.

This clonotype was counted only a few times. The chain carries TRBV20-1 and TRBJ1-2, with D possibly TRBD1 on 5 matching bases. Trimming left V 0 bases short and J 10 bases short, with 18 bases between. The CDR3 is made up of 14 amino acids. Germline loops: CDR1 DFQATT, CDR2 SNEGSKA (reference sequence). The DNA for the CDR3 is TGCAGTGCTAGAGATCAGGGTTGGCGTGTCGACTACACCTTC. Translation: CSARDQGWRVDYTF.

The chain employs TRBV20-1 and TRBJ2-3; 9 nucleotides match TRBD2. Looked up from germline, CDR1 is DFQATT and CDR2 is SNEGSKA (reference sequence). The CDR3 is 16 residues long. Trimming cost V 0 bases and J 10 bases; bases outside gene matches: 14. The CDR3 here is CSARDRASGIHSPQYF. In nucleotides, the CDR3 is TGCAGTGCTAGAGATCGTGCTAGCGGGATCCATTCTCCGCAGTATTTT.

The V gene is TRBV30, the J gene TRBJ1-1; no reliable D call. V lost 3 bases, J lost 10 bases, and 6 bases lay in between. The CDR3 spans 9 residues. Looked up from germline, CDR1 is GTSNPN and CDR2 is SVGIG (reference sequence). CDR3 amino acids: CAWRKGAFF. The CDR3 DNA reads as TGTGCCTGGAGAAAAGGAGCTTTCTTT.

The CDR3 DNA follows: TGTGCCAGCTCACCCCCTGGCGGGAGCTCCTACAATGAGCAGTTCTTC. Translating gives CASSPPGGSSYNEQFF. The chain joins TRBV18 to TRBJ2-1; TRBD2 aligns across 7 bases. Germline loops: CDR1 KGHSH, CDR2 LQKENI. V was pared by 3 bases and J by 0 bases, with 5 bases of the junction left unmatched. CDR3 length: 16 amino acids.

The table lists this clonotype with a few counts. The rearrangement links TRBV20-1 to TRBJ2-1, with 14 bases fitting TRBD2. V lost 6 bases, J lost 5 bases, and 9 bases stayed unmatched. The CDR3 extends over 16 amino acids. CDR1 is DFQATT and CDR2 is SNEGSKA in the germline V gene (reference sequence). This CDR3 is CSAKGLAGERDNEQFF. The CDR3 nucleotides are TGCAGTGCCAAGGGACTAGCGGGAGAAAGGGACAATGAGCAGTTCTTC.

The V call is TRBV9, the J call TRBJ2-1; no clear D. The V end was cut by 0 bases, the J end by 6 bases, with 7 bases between. The length of the CDR3 is 13 residues. From germline, CDR1 is SGDLS and CDR2 YYNGEE. CDR3 in DNA: TGTGCCAGCAGCGTAGGAGCTATCAATGAGCAGTTCTTC. Amino acid sequence: CASSVGAINEQFF. Full variable domain (missing parts from reference TRBV9 and TRBJ2-1): DSGVTQTPKHLITATGQRVTLRCSPRSGDLSVYWYQQSLDQGLQFLIQYYNGEERAKGNILERFSAQQFPDLHSELNLSSLELGDSALYFCASSVGAINEQFFGPGTRLTVL.

This chain connects TRBV20-1 to TRBJ2-7; TRBD1 agrees at 7 bases. This CDR3 has 14 amino acids. Germline CDR1 and CDR2: DFQATT and SNEGSKA (reference sequence). Losses at the gene ends were 3 bases for V and 3 bases for J; bases not matched to a gene: 8. The CDR3 DNA reads as TGCAGTGCTAGGGCTGACAGGGCCCTCTACGAGCAGTACTTC. Protein product: CSARADRALYEQYF.

The sample holds one count of this clonotype. The chain couples TRBV6-2 or TRBV6-3 to TRBJ1-1; TRBD1 is a possible D gene (5 bases). CDR3 length: 15 amino acids. The V gene's germline CDR1 is MNHEY and CDR2 SVGEGT. Between the trimmed V and J ends, which lost 2 bases and 4 bases, there was a span of 14 bases. The CDR3 here is CASSYRREGSTEAFF. The CDR3 DNA sequence: TGTGCCAGCAGTTACCGCAGGGAGGGGAGCACTGAAGCTTTCTTT.

The chain has TRBV14 and TRBJ2-2; either TRBD1 or TRBD2 may supply D (6 bases each). Looked up from germline, CDR1 is SGHDN and CDR2 is FVKESK. This CDR3 is 13 amino acids long. V was clipped by 1 base and J by 15 bases, with 15 bases between them. The CDR3 bases are TGTGCCAGCAGCCAAGCGGGGGCTCCTGCGGTGTTTTTT. It codes for CASSQAGAPAVFF.

The chain uses TRBV7-8 and TRBJ2-2; D may correspond to TRBD1 or TRBD2 (5 bases each). The CDR3 is 18 amino acids. Germline V lookup: CDR1 SGHVS, CDR2 FQNEAQ. V shed 5 bases and J shed 6 bases, with 25 bases lying between them. CDR3 protein: CASSKSWVEGIKSGELFF. CDR3 bases: TGTGCCAGCAGCAAGAGTTGGGTTGAGGGGATTAAATCCGGGGAGCTGTTTTTT.

As DNA, the CDR3 is TGTGCCAGCAGCTACCGAGGGGCCGAGCAGTACTTC. This codes for CASSYRGAEQYF. V gene TRBV7-2 combines with J gene TRBJ2-7; the D call may be TRBD1 or TRBD2 (5 bases each). CDR1 is SGHTA, CDR2 FQGNSA, per germline. The CDR3 is made up of 12 amino acids. Trimming left V 4 bases short and J 6 bases short, with 10 bases between.

This clonotype showed up just a few times. The chain uses TRBV20-1 and TRBJ2-7, with TRBD2 matching over 14 bases. V shed 1 base and J 2 bases; nucleotides not matched to a gene: 4. CDR1 is DFQATT and CDR2 is SNEGSKA in the germline V gene (reference sequence). The CDR3 covers 16 residues. In nucleotides, the CDR3 is TGCAGTGCTAGAGCCGGGACTAGCGGGAGTACCTACGAGCAGTACTTC. Protein product: CSARAGTSGSTYEQYF.

This chain joins TRBV15 and TRBJ2-5; D is unclear. This CDR3 spans 14 amino acids. The V gene's germline CDR1 is LNHNV and CDR2 YYDKDF (reference sequence). Trimming took off 6 bases at V and 5 bases at J, with 16 bases between the two ends. In DNA form, the CDR3 reads TGTGCCACCAGTCCTACCAGCAGGTTCGAGACCCAGTACTTC. Amino acids: CATSPTSRFETQYF.